A single sample gave rise to the 10 T cell receptor beta chains below, sequenced in a study of blood T cell repertoires in COVID-19. Only in-frame clones appear in the TCRdb table, and some are missing; sequencing was by immunoSEQ multiplex PCR. The profile shows tens of thousands of clones, more than 70% of them singletons. The source material was peripheral blood. The receptors shown here come from a man aged 50 or older with acute or convalescent COVID-19.

The chain combines TRBV5-6 with TRBJ2-5; D call uncertain. Per the germline V gene, CDR1 is SGHDT and CDR2 is YYEEEE. CDR3 length: 14 amino acids. The ends were cut back, 3 bases at V and 2 bases at J, with 11 bases in the middle. The CDR3 loop is CASSSFDIQETQYF. CDR3 DNA: TGTGCCAGCAGCTCCTTTGACATTCAAGAGACCCAGTACTTC.

Details on this clone: It is unclear where the CDR3 begins or ends on the DNA, so no DNA is shown, and the CDR3 is as TCRdb lists it. The chain employs TRBV28 and TRBJ1-1; the listed D gene, TRBD1, was not tested against the DNA. In germline, CDR1 is MDHEN, CDR2 SYDVKM. The CDR3 spans 14 residues, counting both ends. CDR3 sequence reads: CASSFGPGTVHPGF.

This clone was detected only a few times. The genes are TRBV12-3 or TRBV12-4 and TRBJ1-1; perhaps TRBD1 as D (5 bases). Trimming took 0 bases from V and 3 from J, leaving 5 bases between them. The CDR3 is made up of 13 amino acids. The CDR3 loop is CASSLAGDTEAFF. The CDR3 nucleotides read TGTGCCAGCAGTTTAGCAGGGGACACTGAAGCTTTCTTT.

A single count supports this clone. The chain employs TRBV2 and TRBJ1-1, with TRBD1 identical over 9 bases. Germline V gene data show CDR1 as SNHLY and CDR2 as FYNNEI. This CDR3 contains 16 residues. V was pared by 6 bases and J by 1 base, with 9 bases of the junction left unmatched. The CDR3 DNA sequence: TGTGCCAGCAGGGTCCGGAACAGGGGGCCGAACACTGAAGCTTTCTTT. Its translation is CASRVRNRGPNTEAFF.

The V gene is TRBV3-1 (or the pseudogene TRBV3-2), the J gene TRBJ2-3; tentative D call: TRBD2 (7 bases). The ends were cut back, 11 bases at V and 2 bases at J, with 14 bases in the middle. The CDR3 sequence is 13 residues long. CDR1 is LGHDT and CDR2 is YNNKEL in the germline V gene (reference sequence). The CDR3 region is CAGGGENTDTQYF. Here the CDR3 DNA reads TGTGCCGGGGGGGGCGAGAACACAGATACGCAGTATTTT.

This rearrangement joins TRBV12-3 or TRBV12-4 to TRBJ1-5; no firm D call. The CDR3 consists of 13 residues. With 7 bases removed from V and 6 bases from J, the gap between germline ends came to 13 bases. Here the CDR3 reads CASNEGRTQPQHF. CDR3 DNA: TGTGCCAGCAACGAGGGAAGGACTCAGCCCCAGCATTTT.

The chain is built from TRBV5-1 and TRBJ1-1, with D maybe TRBD1 (6 bases). The CDR3 is 14 amino acids. The V gene's germline CDR1 is SGHRS and CDR2 YFSETQ. V gave up 0 bases and J gave up 1 base, with 7 bases separating them. For the CDR3, the DNA is TGCGCCAGCAGCTTGGGGGACACGAACACTGAAGCTTTCTTT. Translating it yields CASSLGDTNTEAFF. The variable domain in full, completed from reference TRBV5-1 and TRBJ1-1, reads KAGVTQTPRYLIKTRGQQVTLSCSPISGHRSVSWYQQTPGQGLQFLFEYFSETQRNKGNFPGRFSGRQFSNSRSEMNVSTLELGDSALYLCASSLGDTNTEAFFGQGTRLTVV.

The DNA for the CDR3 is TGTGCCAGCAGTGTCTATCATTGGACAGTCAATAATTCACCCCTCCACTTT. Translating it yields CASSVYHWTVNNSPLHF. The chain uses TRBV6-1 and TRBJ1-6; a weak D match, TRBD1 (6 bases). V was pared by 4 bases and J by 5 bases, with 18 bases between. The CDR3 runs 17 residues. CDR1 and CDR2 from the germline V gene are MNHNS and SASEGT.

The chain has TRBV21-1 and TRBJ1-5. TRBV21-1 constitutes a pseudogene. CDR3 length: 16 amino acids. DNA for the CDR3: TGTGCCAGCAGCAAAGACCGGGAGATGGGCAATCAGCCCCAGCATTTT. Encoded protein: CASSKDREMGNQPQHF.

The chain recombines TRBV5-1 with TRBJ2-7, with D tentatively TRBD2 (5 bases). In germline, CDR1 is SGHRS, CDR2 YFSETQ. The ends were cut back, 0 bases at V and 3 bases at J, with 10 bases in the middle. The CDR3 loop spans 14 amino acids. CDR3 nucleotide sequence: TGCGCCAGCAGCTTGGCTATCGGGGACTACGAGCAGTACTTC. This sequence encodes CASSLAIGDYEQYF.